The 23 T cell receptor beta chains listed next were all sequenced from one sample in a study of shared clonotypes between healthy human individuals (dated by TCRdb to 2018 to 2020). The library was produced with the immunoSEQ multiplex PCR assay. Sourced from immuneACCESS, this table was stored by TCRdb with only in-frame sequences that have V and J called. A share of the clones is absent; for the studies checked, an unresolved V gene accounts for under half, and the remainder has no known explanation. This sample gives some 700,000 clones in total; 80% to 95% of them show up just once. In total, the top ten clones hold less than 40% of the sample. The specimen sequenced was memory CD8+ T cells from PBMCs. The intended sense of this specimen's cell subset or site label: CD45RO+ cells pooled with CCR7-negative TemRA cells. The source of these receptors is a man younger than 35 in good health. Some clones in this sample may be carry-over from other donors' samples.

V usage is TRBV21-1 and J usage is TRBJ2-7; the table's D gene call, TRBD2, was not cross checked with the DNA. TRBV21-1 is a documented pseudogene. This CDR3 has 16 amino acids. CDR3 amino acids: CASSKAGGGSSYEQYF. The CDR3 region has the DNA TGTGCCAGCAGTAAAGCCGGCGGCGGTAGCTCCTACGAGCAGTACTTC.

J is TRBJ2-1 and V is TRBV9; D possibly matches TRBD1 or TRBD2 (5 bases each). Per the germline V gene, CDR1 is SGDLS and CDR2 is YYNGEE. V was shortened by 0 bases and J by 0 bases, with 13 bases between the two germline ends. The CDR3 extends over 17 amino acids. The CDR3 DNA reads TGTGCCAGCAGCGTAGCTATGGGGGTAAGCTCCTACAATGAGCAGTTCTTC. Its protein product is CASSVAMGVSSYNEQFF.

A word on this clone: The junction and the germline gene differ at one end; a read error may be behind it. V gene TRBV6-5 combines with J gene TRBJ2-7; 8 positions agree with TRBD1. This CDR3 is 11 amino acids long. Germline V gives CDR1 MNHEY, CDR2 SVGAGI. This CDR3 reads CATKSTDRDNF. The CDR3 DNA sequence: TGTGCCACCAAATCGACGGACAGGGACAACTTC.

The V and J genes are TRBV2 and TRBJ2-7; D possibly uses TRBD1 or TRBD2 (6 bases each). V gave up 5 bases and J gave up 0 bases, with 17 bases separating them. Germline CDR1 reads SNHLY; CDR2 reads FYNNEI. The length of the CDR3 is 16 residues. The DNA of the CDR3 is TGTGCCAGCAGTAACGGGGGCTGGTCGAGCTCCTACGAGCAGTACTTC. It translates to CASSNGGWSSSYEQYF.

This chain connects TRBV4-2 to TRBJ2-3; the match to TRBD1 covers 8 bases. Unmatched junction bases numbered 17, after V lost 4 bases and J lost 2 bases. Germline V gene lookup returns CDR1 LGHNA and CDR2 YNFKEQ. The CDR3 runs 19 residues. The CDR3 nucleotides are TGTGCCAGCAGCCCCTTTTGGACCGAGACAGGGGCACTCACAGATACGCAGTATTTT. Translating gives CASSPFWTETGALTDTQYF.

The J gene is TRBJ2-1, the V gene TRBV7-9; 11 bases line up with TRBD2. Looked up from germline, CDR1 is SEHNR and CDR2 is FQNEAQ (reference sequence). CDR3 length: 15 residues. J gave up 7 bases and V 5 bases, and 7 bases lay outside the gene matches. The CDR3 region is CASSISGRALNEQFF. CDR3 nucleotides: TGTGCCAGCAGCATTAGCGGGAGGGCCTTGAATGAGCAGTTCTTC.

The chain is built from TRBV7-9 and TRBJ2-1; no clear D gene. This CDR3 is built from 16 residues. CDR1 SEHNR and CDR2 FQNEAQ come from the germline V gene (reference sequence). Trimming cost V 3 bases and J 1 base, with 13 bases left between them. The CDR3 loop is CASSFGYSLSYNEQFF. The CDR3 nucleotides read TGTGCCAGCAGCTTTGGGTATTCTTTATCCTACAATGAGCAGTTCTTC. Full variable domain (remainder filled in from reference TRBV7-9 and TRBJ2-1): DTGVSQNPRHKITKRGQNVTFRCDPISEHNRLYWYRQTLGQGPEFLTYFQNEAQLEKSRLLSDRFSAERPKGSFSTLEIQRTEQGDSAMYLCASSFGYSLSYNEQFFGPGTRLTVL.

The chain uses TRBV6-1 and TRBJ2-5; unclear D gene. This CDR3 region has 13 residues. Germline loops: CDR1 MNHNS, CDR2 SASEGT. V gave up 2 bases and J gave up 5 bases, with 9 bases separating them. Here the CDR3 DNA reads TGTGCCAGCAGTGAATTCCCTTTGGAGACCCAGTACTTC. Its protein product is CASSEFPLETQYF.

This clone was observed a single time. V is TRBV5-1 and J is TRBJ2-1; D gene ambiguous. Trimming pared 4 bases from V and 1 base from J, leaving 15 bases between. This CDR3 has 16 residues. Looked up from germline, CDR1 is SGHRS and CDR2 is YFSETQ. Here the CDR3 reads CASSGTDGGSYNEQFF. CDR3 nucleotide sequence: TGCGCCAGCAGCGGAACGGACGGTGGGTCCTACAATGAGCAGTTCTTC.

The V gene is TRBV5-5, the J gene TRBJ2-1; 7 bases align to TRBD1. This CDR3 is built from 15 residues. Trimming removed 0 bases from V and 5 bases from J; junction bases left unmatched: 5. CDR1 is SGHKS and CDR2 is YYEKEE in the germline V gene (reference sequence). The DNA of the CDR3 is TGTGCCAGCAGCTTGGGACAGGGCCTCCACAATGAGCAGTTCTTC. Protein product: CASSLGQGLHNEQFF.

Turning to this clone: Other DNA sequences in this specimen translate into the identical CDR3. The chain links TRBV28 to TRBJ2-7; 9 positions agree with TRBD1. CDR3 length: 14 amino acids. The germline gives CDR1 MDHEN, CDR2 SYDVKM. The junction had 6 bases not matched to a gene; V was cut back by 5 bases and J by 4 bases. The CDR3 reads CASSPRTGAYEQYF. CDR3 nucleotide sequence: TGTGCCAGCAGTCCTCGGACAGGGGCTTACGAGCAGTACTTC. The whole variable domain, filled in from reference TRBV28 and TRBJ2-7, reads DVKVTQSSRYLVKRTGEKVFLECVQDMDHENMFWYRQDPGLGLRLIYFSYDVKMKEKGDIPEGYSVSREKKERFSLILESASTNQTSMYLCASSPRTGAYEQYFGPGTRLTVT.

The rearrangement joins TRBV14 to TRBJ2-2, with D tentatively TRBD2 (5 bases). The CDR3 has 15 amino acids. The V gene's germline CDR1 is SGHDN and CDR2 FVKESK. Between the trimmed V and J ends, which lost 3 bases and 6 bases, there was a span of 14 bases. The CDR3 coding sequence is TGTGCCAGCAGCCACCTTACGGGGTCCTCCGGGGAGCTGTTTTTT. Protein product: CASSHLTGSSGELFF. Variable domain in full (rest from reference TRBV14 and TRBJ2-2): EAGVTQFPSHSVIEKGQTVTLRCDPISGHDNLYWYRRVMGKEIKFLLHFVKESKQDESGMPNNRFLAERTGGTYSTLKVQPAELEDSGVYFCASSHLTGSSGELFFGEGSRLTVL.

CDR3 DNA sequence: TGTGCCAGCAGTTTGGGGGGTGGTGGCTACACCTTC. The encoded protein is CASSLGGGGYTF. V gene TRBV28 combines with J gene TRBJ1-2; the D gene is possibly TRBD1 (5 bases). The CDR3 has 12 amino acids. In germline, CDR1 is MDHEN, CDR2 SYDVKM. Trimming took 3 bases from V and 7 from J, leaving 9 bases between them.

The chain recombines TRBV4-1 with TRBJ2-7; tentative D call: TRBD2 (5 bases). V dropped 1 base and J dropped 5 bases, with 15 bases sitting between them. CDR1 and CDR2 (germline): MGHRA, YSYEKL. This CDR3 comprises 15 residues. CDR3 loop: CASSQVAGPLDEQYF. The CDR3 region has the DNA TGCGCCAGCAGCCAAGTTGCGGGTCCCTTGGACGAGCAGTACTTC.

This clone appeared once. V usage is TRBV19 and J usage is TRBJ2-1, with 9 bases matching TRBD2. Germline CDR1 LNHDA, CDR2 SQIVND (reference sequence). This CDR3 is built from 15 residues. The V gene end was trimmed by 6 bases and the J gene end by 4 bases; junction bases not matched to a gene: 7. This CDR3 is CASRNKAGGYNEQFF. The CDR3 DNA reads TGTGCCAGTAGGAATAAAGCGGGAGGTTACAATGAGCAGTTCTTC.

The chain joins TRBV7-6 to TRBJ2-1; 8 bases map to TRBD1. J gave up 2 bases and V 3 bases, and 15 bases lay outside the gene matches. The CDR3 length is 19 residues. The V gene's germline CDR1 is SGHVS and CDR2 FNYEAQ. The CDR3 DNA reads TGTGCCAGCAGCTTTTCTACGGAAGAGGACAGGGCGCCCTACAATGAGCAGTTCTTC. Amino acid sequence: CASSFSTEEDRAPYNEQFF.

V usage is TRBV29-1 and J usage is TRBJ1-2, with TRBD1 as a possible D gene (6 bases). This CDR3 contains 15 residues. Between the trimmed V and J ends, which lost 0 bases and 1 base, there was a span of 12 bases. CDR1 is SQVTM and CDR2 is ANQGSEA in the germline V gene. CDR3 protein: CSVEELDRINYGYTF. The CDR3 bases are TGCAGCGTTGAAGAACTCGACAGGATTAACTATGGCTACACCTTC.

Here the CDR3 reads CASSGPGGRSGNTIYF. The CDR3 bases are TGTGCCAGCAGCGGACCAGGGGGCCGCTCTGGAAACACCATATATTTT. This chain links TRBV11-2 with TRBJ1-3; 8 positions agree with TRBD1. Germline V CDR1 and CDR2: SGHAT, FQNNGV. V lost 5 bases to trimming and J lost 0 bases; unmatched junction nucleotides: 6. The CDR3 loop spans 16 amino acids.

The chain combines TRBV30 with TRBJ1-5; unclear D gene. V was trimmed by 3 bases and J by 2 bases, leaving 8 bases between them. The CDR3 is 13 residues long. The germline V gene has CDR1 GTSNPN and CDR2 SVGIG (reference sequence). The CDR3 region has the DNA TGTGCCTGGAGCGCAGGTGGCAATCAGCCCCAGCATTTT. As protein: CAWSAGGNQPQHF.

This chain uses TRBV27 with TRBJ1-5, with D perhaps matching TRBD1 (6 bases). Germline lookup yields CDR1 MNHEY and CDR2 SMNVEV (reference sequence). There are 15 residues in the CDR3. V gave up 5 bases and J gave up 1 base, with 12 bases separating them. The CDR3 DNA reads TGTGCCAGCAGTCAACAGGGTTCCAGCAATCAGCCCCAGCATTTT. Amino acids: CASSQQGSSNQPQHF.

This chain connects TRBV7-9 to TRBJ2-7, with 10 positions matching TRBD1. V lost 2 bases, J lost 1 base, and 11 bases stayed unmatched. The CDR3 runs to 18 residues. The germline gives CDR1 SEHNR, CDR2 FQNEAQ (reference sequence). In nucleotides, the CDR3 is TGTGCCAGCAGCTTATTCCCGGACAGGGGGTATTCATCCTACGAGCAGTACTTC. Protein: CASSLFPDRGYSSYEQYF.

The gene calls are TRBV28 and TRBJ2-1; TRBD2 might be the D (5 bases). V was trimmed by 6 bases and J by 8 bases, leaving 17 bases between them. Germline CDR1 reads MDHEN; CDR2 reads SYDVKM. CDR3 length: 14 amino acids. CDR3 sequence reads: CASSFSRAEDEQFF. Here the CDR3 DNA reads TGTGCCAGCAGCTTCTCGCGGGCCGAGGATGAGCAGTTCTTC. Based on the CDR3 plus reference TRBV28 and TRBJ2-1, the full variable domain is DVKVTQSSRYLVKRTGEKVFLECVQDMDHENMFWYRQDPGLGLRLIYFSYDVKMKEKGDIPEGYSVSREKKERFSLILESASTNQTSMYLCASSFSRAEDEQFFGPGTRLTVL.

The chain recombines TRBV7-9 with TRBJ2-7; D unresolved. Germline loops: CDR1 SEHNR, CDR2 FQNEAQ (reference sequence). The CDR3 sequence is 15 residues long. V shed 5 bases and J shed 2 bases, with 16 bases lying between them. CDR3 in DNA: TGTGCCAGCAGCCCTTTAGGTTCTCGGACCTACGAGCAGTACTTC. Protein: CASSPLGSRTYEQYF.